These 14 T cell receptor beta chains share one sample of origin, sequenced in a study of cytomegalovirus exposure and HLA in healthy donors. Profiling relied on immunoSEQ multiplex PCR, and the TCRdb table lists in-frame clones only, not all of them. The sample contains some 150,000 clones, approximately 92% of which appear only once. The sequencing input was PBMCs. These receptors originate from a woman younger than 35 in good health and CMV-seropositive.

This rearrangement joins TRBV4-1 to TRBJ2-5; maybe TRBD1 (6 bases). Germline V gene lookup returns CDR1 MGHRA and CDR2 YSYEKL. This CDR3 is built from 15 residues. The V end was cut by 0 bases, the J end by 1 base, with 9 bases between. CDR3 nucleotide sequence: TGCGCCAGCAGCCAAGACCGAGGGGGCCAAGAGACCCAGTACTTC. Protein sequence: CASSQDRGGQETQYF.

The rearrangement uses TRBV6-5 and TRBJ2-7; D gene unclear. Germline V gene data show CDR1 as MNHEY and CDR2 as SVGAGI. The germline V and J ends were trimmed by 0 bases and 0 bases, with 12 bases remaining between them. The CDR3 runs to 16 residues. The CDR3 loop is CASSYSILLSSYEQYF. In nucleotides, the CDR3 is TGTGCCAGCAGTTACTCGATCCTTCTAAGCTCCTACGAGCAGTACTTC.

The chain carries TRBV4-3 and TRBJ2-3; D gene uncertain. Germline V lookup: CDR1 LGHNA, CDR2 YSLEER. The length of the CDR3 is 13 residues. The V gene lost 0 bases and the J gene lost 2 bases, with 3 bases spanning the gap. CDR3 DNA sequence: TGCGCCAGCAGCCAAGATCTCACAGATACGCAGTATTTT. Its protein product is CASSQDLTDTQYF.

V is TRBV7-9 and J is TRBJ1-2; D gene uncertain. Germline V gene sequence: CDR1 SEHNR, CDR2 FQNEAQ (reference sequence). There are 11 residues in the CDR3. The V gene lost 5 bases and the J gene lost 4 bases, with 5 bases spanning the gap. The CDR3 DNA reads as TGTGCCAGCAGCCCCAGCTATGGCTACACCTTC. Protein sequence: CASSPSYGYTF. Full variable domain (remainder filled in from reference TRBV7-9 and TRBJ1-2): DTGVSQNPRHKITKRGQNVTFRCDPISEHNRLYWYRQTLGQGPEFLTYFQNEAQLEKSRLLSDRFSAERPKGSFSTLEIQRTEQGDSAMYLCASSPSYGYTFGSGTRLTVV.

This sequence joins TRBV10-3 and TRBJ2-7; no reliable D call. V was pared by 2 bases and J by 0 bases, with 8 bases between. This CDR3 is built from 14 residues. Germline V CDR1 and CDR2: ENHRY, SYGVKD. CDR3: CAISELKSSYEQYF. The CDR3 DNA reads as TGTGCCATCAGTGAGCTCAAGAGCTCCTACGAGCAGTACTTC.

The chain is built from TRBV29-1 and TRBJ2-1; D perhaps matches TRBD1 (6 bases). The V and J ends lost 5 bases and 5 bases respectively, with 16 bases between them. This CDR3 has 14 residues. CDR1 is SQVTM, CDR2 ANQGSEA, per germline. The CDR3 coding sequence is TGCAGCGTTCTCAGGCCAGGGGTCAACAATGAGCAGTTCTTC. This codes for CSVLRPGVNNEQFF.

This rearrangement joins TRBV4-1 to TRBJ2-1; TRBD2 aligns across 8 bases. The germline V gene has CDR1 MGHRA and CDR2 YSYEKL. This CDR3 spans 16 amino acids. The V gene end was trimmed by 0 bases and the J gene end by 8 bases; junction bases not matched to a gene: 9. DNA for the CDR3: TGCGCCAGCAGCCAAGATCCAGGACTAGCATCCGATGAGCAGTTCTTC. Protein product: CASSQDPGLASDEQFF.

This clone counts as medium-sized. The chain combines TRBV2 with TRBJ1-6; D is unresolved. This CDR3 is 13 amino acids long. V lost 6 bases and J 6 bases, leaving 9 bases between the germline ends. CDR1 is SNHLY and CDR2 is FYNNEI in the germline V gene. The CDR3 region is CASSTSPNSPLHF. The CDR3 region has the DNA TGTGCCAGCAGCACAAGTCCTAATTCACCCCTCCACTTT.

The genes are TRBV19 and TRBJ1-2; D is possibly TRBD1 (5 bases). V shed 2 bases and J shed 3 bases, with 10 bases lying between them. Germline assignment: CDR1 LNHDA and CDR2 SQIVND (reference sequence). CDR3 length: 14 residues. Written as DNA, the CDR3 is TGTGCCAGTAGTATACGAGGGGAGGACTATGGCTACACCTTC. Residues: CASSIRGEDYGYTF. Looking up the rest from reference TRBV19 and TRBJ1-2 gives the full variable domain: DGGITQSPKYLFRKEGQNVTLSCEQNLNHDAMYWYRQDPGQGLRLIYYSQIVNDFQKGDIAEGYSVSREKKESFPLTVTSAQKNPTAFYLCASSIRGEDYGYTFGSGTRLTVV.

The chain recombines TRBV29-1 with TRBJ1-2, with D maybe TRBD1 (5 bases). Germline values: CDR1 SQVTM, CDR2 ANQGSEA. The CDR3 is 11 amino acids. V lost 6 bases, J lost 4 bases, and 9 bases lay in between. As DNA, the CDR3 is TGCAGCGTGGGGGGGTTCTATGGCTACACCTTC. It is translated as CSVGGFYGYTF.

The chain is built from TRBV29-1 and TRBJ1-5; the D gene is possibly TRBD1 (5 bases). The germline gives CDR1 SQVTM, CDR2 ANQGSEA. The length of the CDR3 is 24 residues. V was clipped by 0 bases and J by 6 bases, with 42 bases between them. The CDR3: CSVEDGARTPARGWRVRASQPQHF. The CDR3 DNA reads as TGCAGCGTTGAAGACGGGGCCCGAACGCCGGCCCGGGGTTGGAGGGTGAGAGCGAGTCAGCCCCAGCATTTT. Full variable domain (missing parts from reference TRBV29-1 and TRBJ1-5): SAVISQKPSRDICQRGTSLTIQCQVDSQVTMMFWYRQQPGQSLTLIATANQGSEATYESGFVIDKFPISRPNLTFSTLTVSNMSPEDSSIYLCSVEDGARTPARGWRVRASQPQHFGDGTRLSIL.

This chain uses TRBV18 with TRBJ2-3, with 11 bases lining up with TRBD1. The CDR3 is 19 amino acids. Germline loops: CDR1 KGHSH, CDR2 LQKENI. V dropped 2 bases and J dropped 3; count of bases not matched to a gene: 13. CDR3 DNA: TGTGCCAGCTCACCAGCCCTACGGACAGGGGGCTTAGGAACAGATACGCAGTATTTT. Its translation is CASSPALRTGGLGTDTQYF.

V gene TRBV7-2 combines with J gene TRBJ2-3; D uncertain. CDR3 size: 14 residues. Germline CDR1 and CDR2: SGHTA and FQGNSA. V shed 3 bases and J shed 10 bases, with 17 bases lying between them. The CDR3 loop is CASSFGFLSPAQYF. For the CDR3, the DNA is TGTGCCAGCAGCTTTGGCTTCTTGTCCCCAGCGCAGTATTTT.

The gene calls are TRBV4-2 and TRBJ2-7, with a tentative D call TRBD2 (5 bases). The CDR3 length is 12 residues. V shed 0 bases and J shed 9 bases, with 9 bases lying between them. The V gene's germline CDR1 is LGHNA and CDR2 YNFKEQ. The CDR3 protein is CASSQDRRGQYF. The CDR3 bases are TGTGCCAGCAGCCAAGATCGCCGGGGGCAGTACTTC.